The clone carrying this T cell receptor (beta chain) was found once. The antigen is undetermined. The V end lost 1 base, the J end lost 2 bases, and 16 bases lay between the germline ends. From germline, CDR1 is SGHRS and CDR2 YFSETQ. This CDR3 region has 18 residues. These data are taken from a study of cytomegalovirus exposure and HLA in healthy donors. For the study at large: There were roughly 120 million unique TCR beta sequences, drawn from roughly 200 million T cells, in an earlier analysis. Findings and caveats of the study: Later analysis identified about 17,000 TCR beta sequences associated with HLA alleles, using a false discovery rate threshold of 0.05. Later analysis associated a missense DCLRE1C variant with TCR beta V- and J-gene trimming. Presence/absence analyses treated sequencing depth as roughly uniform across donors.

PCR used 60 Vbeta primers and 13 Jbeta primers. The data were produced by immunoSEQ multiplex PCR, yet TCRdb's version contains in-frame clones alone and is incomplete. The data contain approximately 150,000 clones, 82% of them seen just once; the ten biggest clones take up about 5.6%. Sequencing was done on a sample of PBMCs. This TCR was recovered from a young man in good health and CMV-seropositive. The gene calls are TRBV5-1 and TRBJ2-6, with a possible D match to TRBD1 (5 bases). The CDR3 spells CASSLSGRVGPGANVLTF. Written as DNA, the CDR3 is TGCGCCAGCAGCTTGTCCGGCAGGGTGGGCCCTGGGGCCAACGTCCTGACTTTC.